This TCR beta chain was captured by sequencing in a study of regulatory T cells in long-lasting Graves disease. Study conclusions and caveats: Patients with persistent disease showed a bias toward TRBV28, TRBJ1-2 and TRBJ2-5. Analyses excluded thyroid tissue, covering peripheral blood alone.

This clonotype was counted at least ten times. Its matching antigen is unknown. At one of its ends the junction is not consistent with the germline gene, which may arise from a read error. CDR3 regions were amplified by Arm-PCR using iRepertoire HTBI primers to build TCR beta libraries. TCRdb independently ran MiXCR on the multiplex PCR reads; one entry per CDR3 protein. This table has about 430,000 distinct CDR3 sequences, 14% to 15% appearing once. The time point denotes: newly diagnosed GD, antithyroid drugs for less than 3 months. Extracted PBMC RNA gave rise to the TCR library. The germline gives CDR1 SEHNR, CDR2 FQNEAQ (reference sequence). The CDR3 covers 14 residues. The same data also contributed to another study, on T cells in Graves' hyperthyroidism and ophthalmopathy.

The chain recombines TRBV7-9 with TRBJ2-2, with 7 bases lining up with TRBD1. The source was peripheral blood mononuclear cells (PBMCs), collected at new diagnosis, from a patient treated with antithyroid drugs. The TCR comes from a middle-aged woman with Graves disease. The CDR3 region has the DNA TGTGCTAGCAGCTCAAGACAGGGTACCGGGGAGCTGTTTTTT. This translates into CASSSRQGTGELFF. Full variable domain (outside the CDR3, taken from reference TRBV7-9 and TRBJ2-2): DTGVSQNPRHKITKRGQNVTFRCDPISEHNRLYWYRQTLGQGPEFLTYFQNEAQLEKSRLLSDRFSAERPKGSFSTLEIQRTEQGDSAMYLCASSSRQGTGELFFGEGSRLTVL.